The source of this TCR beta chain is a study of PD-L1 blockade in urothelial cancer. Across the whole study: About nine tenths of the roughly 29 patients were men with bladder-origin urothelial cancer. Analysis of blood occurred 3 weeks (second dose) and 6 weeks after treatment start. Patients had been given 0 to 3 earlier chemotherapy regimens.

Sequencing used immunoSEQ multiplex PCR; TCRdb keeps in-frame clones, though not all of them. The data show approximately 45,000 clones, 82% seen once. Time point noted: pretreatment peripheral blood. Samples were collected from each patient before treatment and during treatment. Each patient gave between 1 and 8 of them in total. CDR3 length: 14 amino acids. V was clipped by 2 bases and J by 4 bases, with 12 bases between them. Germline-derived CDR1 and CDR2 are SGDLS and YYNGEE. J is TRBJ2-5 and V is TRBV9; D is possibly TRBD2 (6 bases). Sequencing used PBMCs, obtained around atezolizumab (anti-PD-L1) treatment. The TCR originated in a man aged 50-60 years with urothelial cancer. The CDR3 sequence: CASSVGRLGETQYF. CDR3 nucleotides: TGTGCCAGCAGCGTCGGGAGACTCGGAGAGACCCAGTACTTC.